The 3 T cell receptor beta chains given below trace back to one sample, sequenced in a study of early T cells in non-severe SARS-CoV-2 infection. TCRdb passed the 5' RACE reads through MiXCR, listing each CDR3 protein once. The data hold nearly 30,000 distinct CDR3 sequences, with about 6.1% observed a single time. Material: whole blood. The receptors here all came from an adult who was a healthcare worker with PCR-confirmed SARS-CoV-2 infection or an uninfected control (not recorded which).

This clonotype appeared many times. The CDR3 loop is CASSRSTRGETQYF. The DNA for the CDR3 is TGTGCCAGCTCAAGGTCCACCCGGGGAGAGACCCAGTACTTC. The gene calls are TRBV6-2 or TRBV6-3 and TRBJ2-5, with D perhaps TRBD2 (5 bases). Germline V gene data show CDR1 as MNHEY and CDR2 as SVGEGT. This CDR3 is built from 14 residues. V gave up 8 bases and J gave up 4 bases, with 17 bases separating them.

This clonotype was counted a few times. V usage is TRBV12-3 or TRBV12-4 and J usage is TRBJ2-1; a possible D gene is TRBD2 (6 bases). Trimming removed 6 bases at V and 8 bases at J, with 17 bases between. The CDR3 has 14 amino acids. The CDR3 loop is CASSPRDLRDEQFF. The CDR3 DNA sequence: TGTGCCAGCAGCCCGCGGGACCTTCGGGATGAGCAGTTCTTC.

The sample holds many counts of this clonotype. V usage is TRBV6-6 and J usage is TRBJ2-1; D perhaps matches TRBD2 (7 bases). The germline V gene has CDR1 MNHNY and CDR2 SVGAGI (reference sequence). The CDR3 runs 13 residues. Trimming shortened V by 8 bases and J by 6 bases, and 14 bases separated the two germline ends. CDR3 nucleotide sequence: TGTGCCAGCTTTGGGCGGGGGCGCAATGAGCAGTTCTTC. Amino acids: CASFGRGRNEQFF.